Detailed here is one T cell receptor (beta chain). This clone was seen just once. What antigen it recognizes has not been identified. No base-level quality is on record; no much larger clone is a single base apart. Collaborating institutions collected whole blood in K2EDTA tubes following their own protocols. For TCRbeta analysis, collaborator samples were shipped as frozen whole blood, as isolated PBMCs, or as DNA extracted from either sample type. The data stem from a study of blood T cell repertoires in COVID-19 (TCRdb year 2020). Study-wide context: Samples from collaborators originated in the United States, Italy and Spain and spanned both the acute and convalescent phases of COVID-19. The material from the prospective study consisted of cDNA or gDNA derived from T cells, B-cell-depleted T cells, or PBMCs. Subjects who had been exposed to COVID-19, were actively infected with it, or had recovered from it provided the deeply sampled blood TCRbeta repertoires that made up the dataset. The repertoires were made available in a free public database intended to serve as a resource for research on the immune response to SARS-CoV-2. Samples came from the ongoing ImmuneRACE study (first 160 participants) plus 1,254 subjects from 6 global collaborators. A de-identified subject ID, COVID-19 status, age in years and sex were almost always included in the sample metadata. Where available, HLA class I and class II types were taken from metadata supplied by the sample provider and were not determined by assay-based typing. Study-wide findings and limitations: The quantity of clinical and demographic metadata differed by source and by participant and was supplied without curation.

The CDR3 sequence holds 13 residues, the cysteine and phenylalanine included. Just CDR3 DNA is preserved here, 39 bases in frame from base 1. CDR1 and CDR2 (SNHLY, FYNNEI) derive from the germline V gene. V is trimmed back by 5 bases and J by 10 bases, and the junction contains 7 bases that no gene match accounts for. The immunoSEQ Assay, a bias-controlled multiplex PCR, was used to amplify TCRbeta CDR3 regions from genomic DNA. Concerning the study's data processing: The number of nucleated cells in each sample was estimated by amplification of reference gene primers within the assay. To quantify the absolute abundance of each unique TCRbeta CDR3 rearrangement, sequence reads were collapsed and filtered. For each sample, productive Simpson clonality was calculated as the square root of Simpson's diversity index across productive rearrangements. The table comes from immuneACCESS by way of TCRdb, which keeps in-frame sequences with V and J called. Part of the clones is missing from these tables; in studies checked, under half for an unresolved V gene and the rest for unknown reasons. V, J and clone size reflect that table, while D and trimming were determined from the DNA. In this sample the table shows 90,000 to 100,000 clones, 75% to 90% of which occur a single time. Jointly, the top ten make up roughly 1.7% of the sample.

The sample comprised peripheral blood. This sequence was found in a man older than 75 with acute or convalescent COVID-19. The chain joins TRBV2 to TRBJ2-1, with TRBD1 matching 8 junction bases. Here the CDR3 is given as CASSLDRAVEQFF. The bases are TGTGCCAGCAGTCTGGACAGGGCAGTGGAGCAGTTCTTC.